Listed below are T cell receptor beta chains from one sample, sequenced in a study of blood T cell repertoires in COVID-19. The table came from immunoSEQ multiplex PCR; TCRdb's copy has only in-frame clones and leaves some out. This table has more than 110,000 clones, more than 75% appearing once. Sample: peripheral blood. The receptors shown here come from a man at least 80 years old with acute or convalescent COVID-19. The conserved cysteine and the conserved F or W are not part of the CDR3 here. The order of the fields is clone size, V gene, J gene, CDR3 protein. Expanded clones get a size class; other rows say once, few or many, or leave the size out.

-	TRBV11-2	TRBJ2-3	ASSLVRGPDTQY
-	TRBV27	TRBJ2-2	ASSLLAGGPLNELF
-	TRBV7-2	TRBJ2-7	ASSLDAPGHQRPYEQY
few	TRBV19	TRBJ1-2	ASSTGTGINYGYT
-	TRBV6-2/TRBV6-3	TRBJ1-1	ASSYPQTNQGDTEAF
many	TRBV6-6	TRBJ1-2	ASSLEVYGYT
-	TRBV5-1	TRBJ1-4	ASSPGWGGDEKLF
-	TRBV7-9	TRBJ2-1	ASSFPSGTSGVDEQF
once	TRBV12-3/TRBV12-4	TRBJ1-1	ASTPTGVTEAF
-	TRBV19	TRBJ1-4	ASSSDRRNEKLF
-	TRBV18	TRBJ1-1	ASSQTTKGSRSMNTEAF
once	TRBV4-1	TRBJ2-2	ASSRGLAAGTGELF
-	TRBV2	TRBJ1-6	ASSGTGGVLDSPLH
-	TRBV11-1	TRBJ2-5	ASSLVSQETQY
-	TRBV4-1	TRBJ2-1	ASSPVTALTYNEQF
-	TRBV12-3/TRBV12-4	TRBJ2-7	ASSFDRYEQY
few	TRBV6-5	TRBJ1-3	ASSTRNSGNTIY
-	TRBV6-1	TRBJ1-1	ASSERTGWGTEAF
-	TRBV7-9	TRBJ2-2	ASSLQGTGELF
-	TRBV3-1/TRBV3-2	TRBJ2-5	ASSQDSGGAWETQY
-	TRBV9	TRBJ2-1	ASSTGIQDNEQF
-	TRBV12-3/TRBV12-4	TRBJ1-5	ASSPLEGQPQH
few	TRBV7-9	TRBJ2-7	ASSYDRVTDEQY
many	TRBV6-5	TRBJ1-1	ASSWGKQGRTEAF
-	TRBV7-2	TRBJ1-4	ASSPRDRGGKLF
-	TRBV5-1	TRBJ1-1	ASSGNAQGRTEAF
-	TRBV11-3	TRBJ2-7	ASSLAATVTYEQY
-	TRBV24-1	TRBJ2-3	ATSDPTSGGFDTQY
many	TRBV4-3	TRBJ2-7	ASSQDSGSEQY
-	TRBV6-2/TRBV6-3	TRBJ1-5	ASSYAMTGSNQPQH
-	TRBV6-2/TRBV6-3	TRBJ1-5	ASSSGGFYQPQH
-	TRBV27	TRBJ1-1	ASSYRQGRTEAF
-	TRBV7-9	TRBJ1-3	AGHRDISGNTIY
-	TRBV27	TRBJ2-7	ASSLRAGPSLLYEQY
-	TRBV5-1	TRBJ2-5	ASSLGLDSRETQY
-	TRBV19	TRBJ1-6	ASTGQRNSPLH
many	TRBV15	TRBJ1-1	ATSRDQTEAF
few	TRBV15	TRBJ1-1	ATSRITGIGTEAF
-	TRBV24-1	TRBJ2-5	ATSDSGLAEETQY
-	TRBV29-1	TRBJ1-2	SVERDSYGYT
-	TRBV6-5	TRBJ1-5	ASGSDQPQH
-	TRBV6-5	TRBJ1-1	ASSYDGTYMNTEAF
-	TRBV9	TRBJ2-7	ASSGDTGEQY
-	TRBV5-1	TRBJ2-3	ASSSESADTQY